The clone carrying this TCR beta chain was seen ten or more times. What it recognizes is unknown. The record originates from a study of T cells in Graves' hyperthyroidism and ophthalmopathy. RNA transcripts yielded amplified TCR beta CDR3 regions. HTBI primers drove first-round RT-PCR of the TCR CDR3. TCRdb processed the multiplex PCR reads anew with MiXCR; each CDR3 protein has one entry. The sample includes fewer than 800,000 distinct CDR3 sequences, approximately 16% seen only once; the top ten take approximately 8.4%. V dropped 6 bases and J dropped 4 bases, with 13 bases sitting between them. CDR3 size: 13 residues. The germline V gene encodes CDR1 SGHAT and CDR2 FQNNGV. Overall study findings and caveats: Blood also showed most of the thyroid clonotypes that were expanded above 0.001.

Sequenced material: blood. This sequence was found in a man aged 18 to 29 with Graves' hyperthyroidism. The J gene is TRBJ2-7, the V gene TRBV11-2, with D possibly called TRBD1 or TRBD2 (6 bases each). For the CDR3, the DNA is TGTGCCAGCAGTAGCGGACAGTATTACGAGCAGTACTTC. Translated, it gives CASSSGQYYEQYF.